Listed below are T cell receptor beta chains from one sample, sequenced in a study of regulatory T cells in long-lasting Graves disease. Each CDR3 protein gets one entry after TCRdb re-called the multiplex PCR reads with MiXCR. The sample includes under 800,000 distinct CDR3 sequences, about 16% seen only once; the top ten take around a sixth. The data were also submitted as part of a second study, on T cells in Graves' hyperthyroidism and ophthalmopathy.

The sample consisted of peripheral blood mononuclear cells (PBMCs), taken at new diagnosis, from a patient treated with antithyroid drugs. Every receptor here comes from a woman in her thirties with Graves disease. The CDR3 runs from the conserved cysteine through the conserved F or W. Part of the rows lack a size; the others show once, few, many or a class for expanded clones.

TRBV28	many	TRBJ1-4	CASSFGQGALEKLFF
TRBV6-5	many	TRBJ1-1	CASSYGDRGTEAFF
TRBV7-2	-	TRBJ1-2	CASSPRGRENYGYTF
TRBV12-3/TRBV12-4	few	TRBJ2-3	CASSFSGAHTQYF
TRBV16	many	TRBJ2-5	CASSQSGGQETQYF
TRBV29-1	many	TRBJ2-7	CSVGGTGFGFSYEQYF
TRBV20-1	-	TRBJ2-4	CSAREALREYF
TRBV7-8	few	TRBJ2-1	CASSLAGLAYNEQFF
TRBV5-4	few	TRBJ2-5	CASSSPGVGQETQYF
TRBV10-3	-	TRBJ2-7	CAISRGPTYEQYF
TRBV20-1	-	TRBJ2-3	CSARERGGGYTQYF
TRBV7-8	many	TRBJ2-3	CASSLGRTTDTQYF
TRBV28	many	TRBJ1-4	CASSSGRKLFF
TRBV20-1	-	TRBJ2-3	CSARSLTTTDTQYF
TRBV18	-	TRBJ2-5	CASSTFQWEGQETQYF
TRBV27	many	TRBJ1-1	CASSRTGGLRTEAFF
TRBV5-1	-	TRBJ2-7	CAGGREPSYEQYF
TRBV9	-	TRBJ2-5	CASSVGLGGGGMETQYF
TRBV3-1	many	TRBJ1-1	CASSLLGGDTEAFF
TRBV9	few	TRBJ2-1	CASSVDGGGGSGQFF
TRBV10-3	few	TRBJ2-1	CAISERGPNHYNEQFF
TRBV20-1	many	TRBJ2-1	CSASRDRYNEQFF
TRBV20-1	many	TRBJ2-1	CSADGEREKDNEQFF
TRBV20-1	few	TRBJ2-3	CSATTGTSATDTQYF
TRBV3-1	few	TRBJ2-3	CASSQLIDVGDTQYF
TRBV9	-	TRBJ2-5	CASSQWTSGVVETQYF
TRBV19	many	TRBJ2-7	CASKITGGAYEQYF
TRBV4-2	-	TRBJ2-2	CASSQEFSVNTGELFF
TRBV3-1	many	TRBJ2-1	CASSQKAAGHNEQFF
TRBV5-4	few	TRBJ1-2	CASNRQGAVDYGYTF
TRBV7-9	-	TRBJ2-7	CASSQRDGVSYEQYF
TRBV18	few	TRBJ2-7	CASSPASIVSYEQYF
TRBV6-1	few	TRBJ1-3	CASSISPSGNTIYF